This T cell receptor (beta chain) was found in a study of CD8+CD57+ T cells in acquired aplastic anemia. Findings of the study overall: The number of CD8+ CDR3 sequences shared by patients and controls was around 30. No significant difference in CD8+ Simpson's diversity was found between patients and controls.

Details on this clonotype: What it recognizes is unknown.

CDR1 and CDR2 from the germline V gene are SGHAT and FQDESV (reference sequence). V was clipped by 3 bases and J by 10 bases; unmatched bases: 10. This CDR3 has 16 amino acids. Both TCR beta VDJ combination and CDR3 sequence profiling were carried out. Genomic DNA was the template for this profiling. TCRdb called the reads again in MiXCR, with one record for every CDR3 protein. There are over 250,000 distinct CDR3 sequences in the sample; roughly 53% occur only once, and approximately 1.2% lies in the top ten. Patients who underwent sequencing had shown CD8+CD57+ cell expansion by flow cytometry. Severe acquired aplastic anemia affected all patients. Blood was sampled before the patients had received any therapy.

The material sequenced was sorted CD4+, CD8+, or CD8+CD57+ T cells (not recorded which) from PBMCs. This TCR derives from a human donor with aplastic anemia. The V call is TRBV11-1, the J call TRBJ1-6, with 9 bases fitting TRBD1. CDR3 DNA: TGTGCCAGCAGCTTGGGTTCCGGGACAGGGAGGTCACCCCTCCACTTT. Its protein product is CASSLGSGTGRSPLHF.